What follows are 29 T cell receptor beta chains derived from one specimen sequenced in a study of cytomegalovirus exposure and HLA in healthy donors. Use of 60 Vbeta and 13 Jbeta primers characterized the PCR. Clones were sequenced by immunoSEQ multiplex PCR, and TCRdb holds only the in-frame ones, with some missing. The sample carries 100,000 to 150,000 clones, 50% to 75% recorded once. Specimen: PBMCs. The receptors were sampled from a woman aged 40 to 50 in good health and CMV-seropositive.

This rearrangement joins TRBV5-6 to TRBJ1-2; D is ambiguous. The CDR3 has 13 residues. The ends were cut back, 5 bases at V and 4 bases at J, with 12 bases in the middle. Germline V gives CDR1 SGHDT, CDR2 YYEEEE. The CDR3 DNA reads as TGTGCCAGCAGGAGGGCCACTCTCTATGGCTACACCTTC. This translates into CASRRATLYGYTF.

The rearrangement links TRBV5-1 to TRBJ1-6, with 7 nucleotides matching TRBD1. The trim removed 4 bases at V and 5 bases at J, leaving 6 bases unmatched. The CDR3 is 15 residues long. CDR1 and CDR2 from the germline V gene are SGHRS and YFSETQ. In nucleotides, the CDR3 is TGCGCCAGCAGCCTCCAGGGGGAGAATAATTCACCCCTCCACTTT. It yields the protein CASSLQGENNSPLHF. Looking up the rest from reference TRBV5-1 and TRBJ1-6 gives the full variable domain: KAGVTQTPRYLIKTRGQQVTLSCSPISGHRSVSWYQQTPGQGLQFLFEYFSETQRNKGNFPGRFSGRQFSNSRSEMNVSTLELGDSALYLCASSLQGENNSPLHFGNGTRLTVT.

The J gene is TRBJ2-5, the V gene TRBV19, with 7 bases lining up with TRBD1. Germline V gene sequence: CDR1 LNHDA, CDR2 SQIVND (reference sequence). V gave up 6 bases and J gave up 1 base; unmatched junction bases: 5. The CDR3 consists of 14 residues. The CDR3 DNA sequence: TGTGCCAGTAGGCCGGGACAGATCCAAGAGACCCAGTACTTC. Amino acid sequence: CASRPGQIQETQYF.

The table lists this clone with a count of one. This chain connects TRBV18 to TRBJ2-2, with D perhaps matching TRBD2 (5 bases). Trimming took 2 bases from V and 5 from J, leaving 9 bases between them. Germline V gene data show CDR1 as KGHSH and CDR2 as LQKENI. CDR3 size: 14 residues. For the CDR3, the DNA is TGTGCCAGCTCACCAAAGAGGGAAACCGGGGAGCTGTTTTTT. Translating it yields CASSPKRETGELFF.

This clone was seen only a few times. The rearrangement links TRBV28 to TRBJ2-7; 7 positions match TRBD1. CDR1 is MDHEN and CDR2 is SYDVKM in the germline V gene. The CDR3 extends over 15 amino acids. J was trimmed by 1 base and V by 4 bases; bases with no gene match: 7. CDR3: CASSSGGEGSYEQYF. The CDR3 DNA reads TGTGCCAGCAGTTCAGGGGGTGAAGGATCCTACGAGCAGTACTTC.

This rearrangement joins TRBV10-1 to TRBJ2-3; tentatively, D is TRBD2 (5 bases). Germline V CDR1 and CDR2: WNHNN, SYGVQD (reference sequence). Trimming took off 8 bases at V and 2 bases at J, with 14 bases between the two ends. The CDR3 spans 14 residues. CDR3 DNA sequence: TGCGCCAGCTCTTTAAGCGGAAACACAGATACGCAGTATTTT. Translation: CASSLSGNTDTQYF.

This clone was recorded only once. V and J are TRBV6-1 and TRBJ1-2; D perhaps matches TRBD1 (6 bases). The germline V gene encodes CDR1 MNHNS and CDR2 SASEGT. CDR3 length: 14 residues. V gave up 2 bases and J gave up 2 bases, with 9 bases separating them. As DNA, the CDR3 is TGTGCCAGCAGTGAAACAGGGCGGAACTATGGCTACACCTTC. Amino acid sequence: CASSETGRNYGYTF.

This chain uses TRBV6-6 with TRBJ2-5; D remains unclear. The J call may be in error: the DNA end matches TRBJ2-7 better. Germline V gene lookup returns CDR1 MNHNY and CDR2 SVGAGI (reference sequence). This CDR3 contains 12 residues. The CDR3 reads CASSSQDDEQYF. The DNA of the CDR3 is TGTGCCAGCAGCAGCCAGGATGACGAGCAGTACTTC.

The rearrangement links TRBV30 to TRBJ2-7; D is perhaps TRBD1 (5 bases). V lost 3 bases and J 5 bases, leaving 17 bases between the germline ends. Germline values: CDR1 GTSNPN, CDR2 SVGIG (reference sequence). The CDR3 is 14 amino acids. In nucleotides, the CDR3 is TGTGCCTGGAGCCTTGGGGCCGCCGGCGACGAGCAGTACTTC. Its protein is CAWSLGAAGDEQYF.

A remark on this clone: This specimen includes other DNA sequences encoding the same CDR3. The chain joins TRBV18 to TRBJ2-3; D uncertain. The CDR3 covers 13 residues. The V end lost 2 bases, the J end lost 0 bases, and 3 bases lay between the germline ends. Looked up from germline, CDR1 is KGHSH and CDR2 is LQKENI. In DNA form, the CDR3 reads TGTGCCAGCTCACCAACTAGCACAGATACGCAGTATTTT. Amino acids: CASSPTSTDTQYF. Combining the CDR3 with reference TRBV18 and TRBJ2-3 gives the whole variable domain NAGVMQNPRHLVRRRGQEARLRCSPMKGHSHVYWYRQLPEEGLKFMVYLQKENIIDESGMPKERFSAEFPKEGPSILRIQQVVRGDSAAYFCASSPTSTDTQYFGPGTRLTVL.

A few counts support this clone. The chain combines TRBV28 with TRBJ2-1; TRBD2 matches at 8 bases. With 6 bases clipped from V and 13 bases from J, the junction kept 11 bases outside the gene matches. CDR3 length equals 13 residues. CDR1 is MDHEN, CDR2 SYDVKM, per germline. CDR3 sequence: CASSHLAGRDQFF. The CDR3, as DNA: TGTGCCAGCAGCCATCTAGCGGGCCGGGATCAGTTCTTC.

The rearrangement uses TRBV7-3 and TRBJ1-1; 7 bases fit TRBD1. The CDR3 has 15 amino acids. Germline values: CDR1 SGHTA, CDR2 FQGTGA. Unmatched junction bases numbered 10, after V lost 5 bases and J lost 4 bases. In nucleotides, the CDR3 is TGTGCCAGCAGCGTACAGACAGGGAGAGGCACTGAAGCTTTCTTT. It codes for CASSVQTGRGTEAFF.

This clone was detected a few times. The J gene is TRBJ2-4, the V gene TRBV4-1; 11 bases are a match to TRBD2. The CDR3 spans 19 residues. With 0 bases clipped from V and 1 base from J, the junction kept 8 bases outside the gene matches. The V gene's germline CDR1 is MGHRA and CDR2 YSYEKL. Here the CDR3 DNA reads TGCGCCAGCAGCCAAGAGGTGACTAGCGGGGCGAAGGCCAAAAACATTCAGTACTTC. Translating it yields CASSQEVTSGAKAKNIQYF.

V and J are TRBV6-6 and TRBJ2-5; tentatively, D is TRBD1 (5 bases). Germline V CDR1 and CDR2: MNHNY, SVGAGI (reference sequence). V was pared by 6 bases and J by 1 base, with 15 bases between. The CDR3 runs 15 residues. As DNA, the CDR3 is TGTGCCAGCAGCAGCCCGACAGTAGCCCAAGAGACCCAGTACTTC. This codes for CASSSPTVAQETQYF.

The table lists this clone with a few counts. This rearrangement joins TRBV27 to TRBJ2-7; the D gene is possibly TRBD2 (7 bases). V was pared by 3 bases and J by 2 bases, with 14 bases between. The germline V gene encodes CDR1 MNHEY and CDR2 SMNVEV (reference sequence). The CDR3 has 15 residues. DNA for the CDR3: TGTGCCAGCAGTTTTATCCTGGGGGGGCCCTACGAGCAGTACTTC. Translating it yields CASSFILGGPYEQYF.

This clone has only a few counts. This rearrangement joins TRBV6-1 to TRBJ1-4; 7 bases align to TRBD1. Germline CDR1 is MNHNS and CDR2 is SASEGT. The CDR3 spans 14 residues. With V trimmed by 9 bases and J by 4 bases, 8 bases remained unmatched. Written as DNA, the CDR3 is TGTGCCAGTGACAGGGCCTCGGGTAATGAAAAACTGTTTTTT. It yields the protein CASDRASGNEKLFF.

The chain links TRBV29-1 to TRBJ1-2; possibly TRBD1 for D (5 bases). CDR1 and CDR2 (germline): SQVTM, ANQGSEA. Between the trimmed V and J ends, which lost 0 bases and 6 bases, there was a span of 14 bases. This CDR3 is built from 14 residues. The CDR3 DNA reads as TGCAGCGTTGAAGATCCCCGGGGGTACGATGGCTACACCTTC. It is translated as CSVEDPRGYDGYTF.

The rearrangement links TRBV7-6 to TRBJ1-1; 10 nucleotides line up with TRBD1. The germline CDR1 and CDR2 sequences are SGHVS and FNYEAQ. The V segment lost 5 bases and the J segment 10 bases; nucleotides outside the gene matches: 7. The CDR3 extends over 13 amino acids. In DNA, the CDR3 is TGTGCCAGCAGCACCGGGACAGGGGATCGAGCTTTCTTT. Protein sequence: CASSTGTGDRAFF. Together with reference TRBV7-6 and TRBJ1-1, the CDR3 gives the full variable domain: GAGVSQSPRYKVTKRGQDVALRCDPISGHVSLYWYRQALGQGPEFLTYFNYEAQQDKSGLPNDRFSAERPEGSISTLTIQRTEQRDSAMYRCASSTGTGDRAFFGQGTRLTVV.

The CDR3 region has the DNA TGTGCCAGCAGTGAGAACAGGGGGCGCCTATCTGGAAACACCATATATTTT. Translating it yields CASSENRGRLSGNTIYF. The chain recombines TRBV6-1 with TRBJ1-3; 9 bases fit TRBD1. The CDR3 consists of 17 residues. V shed 3 bases, J shed 1 base, and the junction held 7 bases outside the gene matches. The germline V gene encodes CDR1 MNHNS and CDR2 SASEGT.

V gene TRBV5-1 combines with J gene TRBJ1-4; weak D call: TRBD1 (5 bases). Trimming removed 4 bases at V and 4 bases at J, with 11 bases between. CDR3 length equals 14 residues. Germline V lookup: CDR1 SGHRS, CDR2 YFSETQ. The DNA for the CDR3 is TGCGCCAGCAGCACGGGACTGAATAATGAAAAACTGTTTTTT. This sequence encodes CASSTGLNNEKLFF.

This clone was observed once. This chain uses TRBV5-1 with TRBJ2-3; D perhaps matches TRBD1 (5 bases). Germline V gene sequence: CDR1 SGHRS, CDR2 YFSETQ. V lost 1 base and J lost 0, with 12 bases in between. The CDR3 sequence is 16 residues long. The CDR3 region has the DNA TGCGCCAGCAGCTTGAGGCAGGGCGGAAGCACAGATACGCAGTATTTT. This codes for CASSLRQGGSTDTQYF.

The CDR3 here is CAWVTPPGNTIYF. The CDR3 nucleotides are TGTGCCTGGGTGACTCCTCCTGGAAACACCATATATTTT. This chain links TRBV30 with TRBJ1-3; unclear D gene. V was cut by 5 bases and J by 2 bases, with 10 bases left in between. Germline lookup yields CDR1 GTSNPN and CDR2 SVGIG (reference sequence). CDR3 length equals 13 residues.

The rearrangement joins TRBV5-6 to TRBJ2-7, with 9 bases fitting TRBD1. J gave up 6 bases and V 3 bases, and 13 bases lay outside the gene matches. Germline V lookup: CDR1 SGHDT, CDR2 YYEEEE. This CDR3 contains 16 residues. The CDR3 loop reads CASSWGPPGQGSEQYF. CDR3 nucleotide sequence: TGTGCCAGCAGCTGGGGGCCTCCGGGACAGGGAAGCGAGCAGTACTTC.

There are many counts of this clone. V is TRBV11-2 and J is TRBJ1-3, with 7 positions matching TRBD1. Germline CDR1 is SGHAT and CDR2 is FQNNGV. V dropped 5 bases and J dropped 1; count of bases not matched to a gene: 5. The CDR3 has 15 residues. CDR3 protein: CASSRQTGSGNTIYF. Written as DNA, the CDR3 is TGTGCCAGCAGCCGACAGACAGGGTCTGGAAACACCATATATTTT.

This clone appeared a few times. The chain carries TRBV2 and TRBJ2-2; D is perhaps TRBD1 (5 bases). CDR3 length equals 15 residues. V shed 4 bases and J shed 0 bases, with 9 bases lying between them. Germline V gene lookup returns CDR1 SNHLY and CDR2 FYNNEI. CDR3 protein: CASSGQSANTGELFF. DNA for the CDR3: TGTGCCAGCAGTGGACAGAGTGCGAACACCGGGGAGCTGTTTTTT.

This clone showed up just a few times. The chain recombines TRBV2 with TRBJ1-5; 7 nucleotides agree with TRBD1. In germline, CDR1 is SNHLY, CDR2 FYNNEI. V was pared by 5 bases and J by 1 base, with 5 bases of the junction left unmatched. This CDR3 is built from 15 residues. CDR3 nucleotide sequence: TGTGCCAGCAGTTCGCAGGGGGAGAGCAATCAGCCCCAGCATTTT. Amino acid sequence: CASSSQGESNQPQHF.

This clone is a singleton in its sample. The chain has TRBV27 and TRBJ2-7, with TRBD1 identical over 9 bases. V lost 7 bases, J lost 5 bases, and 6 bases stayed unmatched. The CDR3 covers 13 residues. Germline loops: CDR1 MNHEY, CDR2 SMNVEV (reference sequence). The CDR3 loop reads CASTGTGRDEQYF. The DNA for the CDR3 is TGTGCCAGCACCGGGACAGGGCGAGACGAGCAGTACTTC.

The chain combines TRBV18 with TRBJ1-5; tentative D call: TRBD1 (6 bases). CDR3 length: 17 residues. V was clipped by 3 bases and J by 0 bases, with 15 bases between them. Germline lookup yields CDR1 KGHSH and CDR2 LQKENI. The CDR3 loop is CASSPEQGWYSNQPQHF. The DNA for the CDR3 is TGTGCCAGCTCACCGGAACAGGGTTGGTATAGCAATCAGCCCCAGCATTTT.

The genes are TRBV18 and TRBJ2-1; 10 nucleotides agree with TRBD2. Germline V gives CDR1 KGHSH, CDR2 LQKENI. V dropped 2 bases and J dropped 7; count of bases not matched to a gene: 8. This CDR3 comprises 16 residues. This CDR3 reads CASSPILAGAGNEQFF. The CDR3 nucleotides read TGTGCCAGCTCACCAATCCTAGCGGGGGCGGGAAATGAGCAGTTCTTC.